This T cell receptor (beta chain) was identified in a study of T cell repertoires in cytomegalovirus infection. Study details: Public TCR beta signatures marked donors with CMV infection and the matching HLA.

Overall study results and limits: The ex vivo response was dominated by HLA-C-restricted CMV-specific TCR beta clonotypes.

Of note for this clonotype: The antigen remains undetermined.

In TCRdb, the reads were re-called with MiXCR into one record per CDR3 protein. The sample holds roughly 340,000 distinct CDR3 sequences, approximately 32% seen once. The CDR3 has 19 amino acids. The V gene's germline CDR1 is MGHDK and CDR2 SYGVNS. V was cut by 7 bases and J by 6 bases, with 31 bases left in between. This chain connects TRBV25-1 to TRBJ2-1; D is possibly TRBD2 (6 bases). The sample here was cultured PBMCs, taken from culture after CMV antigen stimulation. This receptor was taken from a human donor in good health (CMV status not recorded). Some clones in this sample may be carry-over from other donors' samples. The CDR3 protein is CASTPSVGTAAPRGNEQFF. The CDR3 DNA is TGTGCCAGCACCCCCTCGGTAGGGACTGCGGCCCCCCGGGGCAATGAGCAGTTCTTC.